These 5 T cell receptor beta chains were sequenced from one sample in a study of molecular identifiers for immune sequencing clone quantification. TCRdb fed the PCR reads into MiXCR, producing one record per CDR3 protein. There are roughly 630,000 distinct CDR3 sequences in the sample; roughly 27% occur only once, and 0.78% lies in the top ten. Sequencing was carried out using naive CD8+ T cells from blood, with Jurkat cell RNA spiked in. Subset specified: FACS-sorted CD8+CD4-CCR7+CD45RA+ naive T cells. The receptors were sampled from a human donor in good health. Some libraries in this study had Jurkat cell RNA spiked in.

This clonotype was observed a few times. The chain links TRBV19 to TRBJ2-1; D unclear. The CDR3 is 15 residues long. V was trimmed by 0 bases and J by 5 bases, leaving 11 bases between them. Germline loops: CDR1 LNHDA, CDR2 SQIVND (reference sequence). CDR3 in DNA: TGTGCCAGTAGTATAGATGGTTCAGCCAACAATGAGCAGTTCTTC. Amino acid sequence: CASSIDGSANNEQFF.

The rearrangement joins TRBV12-3 or TRBV12-4 to TRBJ2-2; D is perhaps TRBD1 (6 bases). CDR3 length: 15 amino acids. V gave up 5 bases and J gave up 3 bases, with 13 bases separating them. CDR3 residues: CASSLYRVDTGELFF. Written as DNA, the CDR3 is TGTGCCAGCAGTCTCTACAGGGTGGACACCGGGGAGCTGTTTTTT.

A few counts support this clonotype. V usage is TRBV30 and J usage is TRBJ2-1; unclear D gene. The CDR3 covers 14 residues. The V end was cut by 2 bases, the J end by 2 bases, with 10 bases between. Germline assignment: CDR1 GTSNPN and CDR2 SVGIG (reference sequence). The CDR3 DNA sequence: TGTGCCTGGAGTAGCCCTGTAGCCTACAATGAGCAGTTCTTC. It yields the protein CAWSSPVAYNEQFF.

In regard to this clonotype: One end of the junction does not line up with germline, which may come from a read error. The chain combines TRBV20-1 with TRBJ1-1; maybe TRBD1 (6 bases). CDR1 is DFQATT, CDR2 SNEGSKA, per germline (reference sequence). The CDR3 length is 15 residues. The CDR3 sequence is CSSRDLQGLGTEAFF. As DNA, the CDR3 is TGCAGTTCTAGAGATTTGCAGGGGCTGGGCACTGAAGCTTTCTTT.

This clonotype occurred a few times. The rearrangement links TRBV12-3 or TRBV12-4 to TRBJ2-5; D tentatively reads TRBD1 or TRBD2 (6 bases each). The CDR3 is 14 amino acids. V lost 6 bases and J lost 5, with 16 bases in between. The CDR3 DNA reads as TGTGCCAGCAGCTCACTGGGGGGCGCGGAGACCCAGTACTTC. Residues: CASSSLGGAETQYF.